This entry is about one T cell receptor (beta chain). This sample stems from a study of blood T cell repertoires in COVID-19. Germline CDR1 LGHNA, CDR2 YSLEER. V was clipped by 0 bases and J by 9 bases, with 14 bases between them. This CDR3 region has 14 residues. Sequencing was performed with immunoSEQ multiplex PCR; in TCRdb, only in-frame clones are kept and a portion is missing. This repertoire shows around 250,000 clones, around 89% found once; its top ten account for 2.1%. The TCR comes from a woman aged 60 to 75 with COVID-19, enrolled during active disease. V is TRBV4-3 and J is TRBJ1-2, with D perhaps TRBD1 (5 bases). Sequenced sample: peripheral blood. CDR3 residues: CASSQDTSRASYTF. CDR3 in DNA: TGCGCCAGCAGCCAAGATACGTCCAGGGCGAGCTACACCTTC.